This passage covers 5 T cell receptor beta chains from one sample sequenced in a study of cytomegalovirus exposure and HLA in healthy donors. Libraries were prepared by immunoSEQ multiplex PCR; TCRdb keeps only in-frame clonotypes and omits some of them. Seen here are tens of thousands of clones, roughly 95% observed once, and the top ten hold 4.5%. The source material was PBMCs. The receptor set was obtained from a woman between 18 and 29 years old in good health and CMV-seropositive.

This sequence joins TRBV2 and TRBJ2-7; 7 nucleotides agree with TRBD1. CDR3 length: 13 amino acids. CDR1 SNHLY and CDR2 FYNNEI come from the germline V gene. V was clipped by 6 bases and J by 0 bases; unmatched bases: 2. The chain's CDR3 is CASRGDSSYEQYF. In nucleotides, the CDR3 is TGTGCCAGCAGAGGGGACAGCTCCTACGAGCAGTACTTC.

The rearrangement links TRBV7-2 to TRBJ1-4, with a weak D call TRBD1 (6 bases). Germline lookup yields CDR1 SGHTA and CDR2 FQGNSA. The germline V and J ends were trimmed by 4 bases and 8 bases, with 11 bases remaining between them. This CDR3 has 13 residues. The CDR3 sequence: CASSSNREEKLFF. The CDR3, as DNA: TGTGCCAGCAGCTCTAACAGGGAGGAAAAACTGTTTTTT.

The chain combines TRBV5-1 with TRBJ1-2; D gene ambiguous. CDR1 SGHRS and CDR2 YFSETQ come from the germline V gene. Trimming shortened V by 0 bases and J by 4 bases, and 19 bases separated the two germline ends. This CDR3 region has 17 residues. The CDR3 nucleotides read TGCGCCAGCAGCTTGGCCAACCGGAACTACCCGATCTATGGCTACACCTTC. Translation: CASSLANRNYPIYGYTF.

V and J are TRBV19 and TRBJ1-2, with 9 bases fitting TRBD1. This CDR3 region has 14 residues. J gave up 8 bases and V 5 bases, and 9 bases lay outside the gene matches. Germline CDR1 reads LNHDA; CDR2 reads SQIVND (reference sequence). For the CDR3, the DNA is TGTGCCAGTAGTGCCGGACAGGGGTGGTACGGCTACACCTTC. It is translated as CASSAGQGWYGYTF. The full variable domain, rest sourced from reference TRBV19 and TRBJ1-2, is DGGITQSPKYLFRKEGQNVTLSCEQNLNHDAMYWYRQDPGQGLRLIYYSQIVNDFQKGDIAEGYSVSREKKESFPLTVTSAQKNPTAFYLCASSAGQGWYGYTFGSGTRLTVV.

This clone has only a few counts. The J gene is TRBJ2-3, the V gene TRBV7-3; 10 bases are a match to TRBD2. Trimming cost V 2 bases and J 3 bases; bases outside gene matches: 11. The germline V gene has CDR1 SGHTA and CDR2 FQGTGA. The CDR3 has 18 amino acids. CDR3 in amino acids: CASSLSASGSVGTDTQYF. The CDR3, as DNA: TGTGCCAGCAGCTTATCGGCTAGCGGGAGCGTCGGTACAGATACGCAGTATTTT.